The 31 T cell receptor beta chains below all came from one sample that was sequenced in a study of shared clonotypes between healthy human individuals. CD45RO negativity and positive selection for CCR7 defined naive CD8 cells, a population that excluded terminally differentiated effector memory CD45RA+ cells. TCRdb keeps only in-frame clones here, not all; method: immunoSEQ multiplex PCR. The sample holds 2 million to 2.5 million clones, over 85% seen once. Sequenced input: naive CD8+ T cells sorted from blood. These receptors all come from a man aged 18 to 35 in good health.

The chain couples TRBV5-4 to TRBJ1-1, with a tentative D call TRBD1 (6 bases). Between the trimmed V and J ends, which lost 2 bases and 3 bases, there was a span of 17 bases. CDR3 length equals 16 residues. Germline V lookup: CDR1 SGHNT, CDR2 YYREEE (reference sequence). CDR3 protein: CASSFTGMGDYTEAFF. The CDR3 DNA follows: TGTGCCAGCAGCTTTACAGGGATGGGGGACTACACTGAAGCTTTCTTT.

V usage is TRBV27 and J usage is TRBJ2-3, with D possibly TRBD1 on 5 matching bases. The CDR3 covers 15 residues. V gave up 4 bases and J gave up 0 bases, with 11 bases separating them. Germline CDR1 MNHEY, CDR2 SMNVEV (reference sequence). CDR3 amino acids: CASSWGLRSTDTQYF. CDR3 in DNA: TGTGCCAGCAGTTGGGGCTTACGGAGCACAGATACGCAGTATTTT.

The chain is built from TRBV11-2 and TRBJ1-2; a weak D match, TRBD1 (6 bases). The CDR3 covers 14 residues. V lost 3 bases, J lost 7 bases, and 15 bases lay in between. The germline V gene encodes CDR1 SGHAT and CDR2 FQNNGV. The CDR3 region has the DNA TGTGCCAGCAGCTTGGTCAGGGGAGGCAGTGGCTACACCTTC. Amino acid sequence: CASSLVRGGSGYTF.

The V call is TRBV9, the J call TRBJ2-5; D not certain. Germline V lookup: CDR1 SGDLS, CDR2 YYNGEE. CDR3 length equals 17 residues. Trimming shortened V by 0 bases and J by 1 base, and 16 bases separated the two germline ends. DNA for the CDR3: TGTGCCAGCAGCGTAGGTAATCTGGGCGGAACCCAAGAGACCCAGTACTTC. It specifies CASSVGNLGGTQETQYF.

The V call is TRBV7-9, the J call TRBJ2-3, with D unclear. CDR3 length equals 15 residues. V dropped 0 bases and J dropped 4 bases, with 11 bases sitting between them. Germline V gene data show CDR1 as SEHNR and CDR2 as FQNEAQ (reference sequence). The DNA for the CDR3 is TGTGCCAGCAGCTTAGCGTTAGGAGCTCCAGATACGCAGTATTTT. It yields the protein CASSLALGAPDTQYF.

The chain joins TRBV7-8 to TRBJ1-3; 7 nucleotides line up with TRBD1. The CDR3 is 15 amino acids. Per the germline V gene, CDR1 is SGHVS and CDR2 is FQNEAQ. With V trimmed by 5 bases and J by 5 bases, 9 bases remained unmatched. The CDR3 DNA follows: TGTGCCAGCAGCCCCCAGACAGGGACGAGAAACACCATATATTTT. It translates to CASSPQTGTRNTIYF.

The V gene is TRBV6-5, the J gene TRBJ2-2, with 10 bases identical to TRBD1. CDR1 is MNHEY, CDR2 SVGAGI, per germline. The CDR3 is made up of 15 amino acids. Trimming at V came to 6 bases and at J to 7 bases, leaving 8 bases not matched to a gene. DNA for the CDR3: TGTGCCAGCAGGATACCGGGACAGGGGTTCGGGGAGCTGTTTTTT. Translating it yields CASRIPGQGFGELFF.

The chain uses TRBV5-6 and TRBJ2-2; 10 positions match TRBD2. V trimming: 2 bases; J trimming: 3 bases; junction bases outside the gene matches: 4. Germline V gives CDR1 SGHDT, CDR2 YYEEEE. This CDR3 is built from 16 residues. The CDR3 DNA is TGTGCCAGCAGCTTTCTTACTAGCGGGGACACCGGGGAGCTGTTTTTT. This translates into CASSFLTSGDTGELFF.

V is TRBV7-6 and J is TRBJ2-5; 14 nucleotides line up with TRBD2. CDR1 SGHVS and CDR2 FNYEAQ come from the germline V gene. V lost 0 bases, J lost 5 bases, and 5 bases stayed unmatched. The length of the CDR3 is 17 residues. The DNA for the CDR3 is TGTGCCAGCAGCTTAGCAGGACTAGCGGGAGGTGGGGAGACCCAGTACTTC. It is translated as CASSLAGLAGGGETQYF. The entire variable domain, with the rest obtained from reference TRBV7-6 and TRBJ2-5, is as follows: GAGVSQSPRYKVTKRGQDVALRCDPISGHVSLYWYRQALGQGPEFLTYFNYEAQQDKSGLPNDRFSAERPEGSISTLTIQRTEQRDSAMYRCASSLAGLAGGGETQYFGPGTRLLVL.

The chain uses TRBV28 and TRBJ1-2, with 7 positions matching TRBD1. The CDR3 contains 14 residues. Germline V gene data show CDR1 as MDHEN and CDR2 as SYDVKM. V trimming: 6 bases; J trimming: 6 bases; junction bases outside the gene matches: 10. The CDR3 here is CASRVLGQENGYTF. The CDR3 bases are TGTGCCAGCAGGGTTCTAGGACAGGAGAATGGCTACACCTTC.

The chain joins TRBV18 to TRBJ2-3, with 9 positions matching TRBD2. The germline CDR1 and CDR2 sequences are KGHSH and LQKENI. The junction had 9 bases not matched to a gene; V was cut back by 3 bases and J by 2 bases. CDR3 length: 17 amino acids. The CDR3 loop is CASSPSLAGELTDTQYF. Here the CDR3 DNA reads TGTGCCAGCTCACCTTCCTTAGCGGGGGAGCTCACAGATACGCAGTATTTT.

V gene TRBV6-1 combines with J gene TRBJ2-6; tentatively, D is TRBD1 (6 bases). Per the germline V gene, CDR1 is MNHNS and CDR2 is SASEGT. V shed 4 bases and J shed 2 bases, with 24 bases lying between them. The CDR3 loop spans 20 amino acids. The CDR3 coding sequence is TGTGCCAGCAGTGTAATACAGGGCCCTATATCCCACCCTGGGGCCAACGTCCTGACTTTC. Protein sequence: CASSVIQGPISHPGANVLTF.

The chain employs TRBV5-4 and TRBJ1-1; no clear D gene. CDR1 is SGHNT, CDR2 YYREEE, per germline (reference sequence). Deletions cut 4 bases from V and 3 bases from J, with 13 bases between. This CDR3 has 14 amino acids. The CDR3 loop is CASSDTGVYTEAFF. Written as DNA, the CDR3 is TGTGCCAGCAGCGACACCGGGGTCTACACTGAAGCTTTCTTT.

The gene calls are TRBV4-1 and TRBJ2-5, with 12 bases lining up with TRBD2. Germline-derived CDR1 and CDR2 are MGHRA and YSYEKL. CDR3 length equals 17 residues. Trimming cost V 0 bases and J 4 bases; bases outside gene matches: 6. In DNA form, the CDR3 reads TGCGCCAGCAGCCAAGAGGCTAGCGGGAGGGCCGGAGAGACCCAGTACTTC. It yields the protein CASSQEASGRAGETQYF.

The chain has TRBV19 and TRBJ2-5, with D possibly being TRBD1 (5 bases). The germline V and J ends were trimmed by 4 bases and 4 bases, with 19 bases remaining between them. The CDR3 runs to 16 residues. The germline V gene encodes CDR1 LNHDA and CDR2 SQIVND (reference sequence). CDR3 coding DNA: TGTGCCAGTAGTACCAGCCAGGGCTTGGTTGGAGAGACCCAGTACTTC. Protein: CASSTSQGLVGETQYF.

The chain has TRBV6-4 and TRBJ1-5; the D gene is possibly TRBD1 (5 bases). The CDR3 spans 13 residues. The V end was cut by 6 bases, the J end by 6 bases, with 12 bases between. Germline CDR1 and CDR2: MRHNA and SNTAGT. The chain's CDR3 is CASRLQVLQPQHF. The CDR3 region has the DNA TGTGCCAGCAGATTACAGGTCCTTCAGCCCCAGCATTTT.

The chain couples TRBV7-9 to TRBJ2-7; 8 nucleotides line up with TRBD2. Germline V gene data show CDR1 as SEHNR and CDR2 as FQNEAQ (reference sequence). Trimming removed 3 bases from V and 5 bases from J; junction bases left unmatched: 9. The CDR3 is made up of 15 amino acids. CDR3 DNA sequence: TGTGCCAGCAGCTTTACCGGGACTAGTCGCCACGAGCAGTACTTC. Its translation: CASSFTGTSRHEQYF.

The CDR3 region has the DNA TGTGCCAGCAGTGCGGACAGGGGGCTCTACGAGCAGTACTTC. Protein: CASSADRGLYEQYF. This rearrangement joins TRBV6-5 to TRBJ2-7; the match to TRBD1 covers 11 bases. From germline, CDR1 is MNHEY and CDR2 SVGAGI. V shed 5 bases, J shed 3 bases, and the junction held 3 bases outside the gene matches. The CDR3 loop spans 14 amino acids.

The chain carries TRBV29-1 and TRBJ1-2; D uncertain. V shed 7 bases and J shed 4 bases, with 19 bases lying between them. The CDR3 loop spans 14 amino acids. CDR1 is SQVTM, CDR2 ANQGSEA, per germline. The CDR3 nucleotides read TGCAGCGCCCTAGGGCCAAACCCTAGCTATGGCTACACCTTC. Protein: CSALGPNPSYGYTF.

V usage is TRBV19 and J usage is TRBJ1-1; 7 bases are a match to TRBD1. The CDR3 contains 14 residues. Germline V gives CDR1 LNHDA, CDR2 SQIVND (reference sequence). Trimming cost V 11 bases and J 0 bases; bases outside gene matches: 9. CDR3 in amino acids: CASFDRALNTEAFF. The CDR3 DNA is TGTGCCTCCTTTGACAGGGCTTTGAACACTGAAGCTTTCTTT.

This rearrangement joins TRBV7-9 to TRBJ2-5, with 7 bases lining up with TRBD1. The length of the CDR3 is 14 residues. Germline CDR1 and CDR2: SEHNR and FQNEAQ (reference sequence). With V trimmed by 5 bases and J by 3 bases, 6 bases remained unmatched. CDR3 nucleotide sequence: TGTGCCAGCAGCCCCGAAACAGGGGAAGAGACCCAGTACTTC. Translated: CASSPETGEETQYF. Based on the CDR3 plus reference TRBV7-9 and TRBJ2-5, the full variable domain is DTGVSQNPRHKITKRGQNVTFRCDPISEHNRLYWYRQTLGQGPEFLTYFQNEAQLEKSRLLSDRFSAERPKGSFSTLEIQRTEQGDSAMYLCASSPETGEETQYFGPGTRLLVL.

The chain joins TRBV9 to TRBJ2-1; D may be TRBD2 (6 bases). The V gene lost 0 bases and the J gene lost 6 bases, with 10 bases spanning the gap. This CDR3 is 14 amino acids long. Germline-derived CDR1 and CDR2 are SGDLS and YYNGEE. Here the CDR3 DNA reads TGTGCCAGCAGCGTAGGCGGGACCGGCAATGAGCAGTTCTTC. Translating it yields CASSVGGTGNEQFF.

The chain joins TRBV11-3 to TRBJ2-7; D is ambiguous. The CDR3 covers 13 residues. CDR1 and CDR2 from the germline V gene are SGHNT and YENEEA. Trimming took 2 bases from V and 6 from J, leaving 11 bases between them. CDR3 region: CASSLSPGSEQYF. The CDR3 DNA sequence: TGTGCCAGCAGCTTATCTCCCGGGTCCGAGCAGTACTTC.

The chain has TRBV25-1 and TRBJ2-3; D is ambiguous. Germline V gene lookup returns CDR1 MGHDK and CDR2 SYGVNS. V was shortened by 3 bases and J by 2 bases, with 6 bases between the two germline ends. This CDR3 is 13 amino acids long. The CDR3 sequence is CASSELVTDTQYF. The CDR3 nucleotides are TGTGCCAGCAGTGAGTTGGTCACAGATACGCAGTATTTT.

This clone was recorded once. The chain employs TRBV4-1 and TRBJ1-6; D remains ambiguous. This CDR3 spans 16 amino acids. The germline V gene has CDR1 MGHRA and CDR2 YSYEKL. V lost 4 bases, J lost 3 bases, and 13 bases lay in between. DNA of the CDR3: TGCGCCAGCAGCCCCACGGCGGGTATCTATAATTCACCCCTCCACTTT. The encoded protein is CASSPTAGIYNSPLHF.

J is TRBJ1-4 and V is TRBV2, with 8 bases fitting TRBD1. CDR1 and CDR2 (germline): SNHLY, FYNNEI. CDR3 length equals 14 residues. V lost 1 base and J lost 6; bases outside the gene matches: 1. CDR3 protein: CASSEGTGYEKLFF. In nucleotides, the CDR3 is TGTGCCAGCAGTGAAGGGACAGGGTATGAAAAACTGTTTTTT. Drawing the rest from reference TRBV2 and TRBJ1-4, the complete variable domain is EPEVTQTPSHQVTQMGQEVILRCVPISNHLYFYWYRQILGQKVEFLVSFYNNEISEKSEIFDDQFSVERPDGSNFTLKIRSTKLEDSAMYFCASSEGTGYEKLFFGSGTQLSVL.

The CDR3 region has the DNA TGTGCCAGCAGCTTATCCCGCCTATTTCCCAATGAGCAGTTCTTC. This codes for CASSLSRLFPNEQFF. The rearrangement joins TRBV5-6 to TRBJ2-1; no clear D gene. Per germline, CDR1 SGHDT and CDR2 YYEEEE. The CDR3 runs 15 residues. Trimming stripped 2 bases from V and 6 bases from J, with 15 bases between. Combining the CDR3 with reference TRBV5-6 and TRBJ2-1 gives the whole variable domain DAGVTQSPTHLIKTRGQQVTLRCSPKSGHDTVSWYQQALGQGPQFIFQYYEEEERQRGNFPDRFSGHQFPNYSSELNVNALLLGDSALYLCASSLSRLFPNEQFFGPGTRLTVL.

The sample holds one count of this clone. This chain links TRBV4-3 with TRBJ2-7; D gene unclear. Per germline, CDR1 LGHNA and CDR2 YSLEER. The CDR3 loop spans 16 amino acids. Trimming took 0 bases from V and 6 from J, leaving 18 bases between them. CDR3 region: CASSQDLGQVVPEQYF. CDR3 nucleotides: TGCGCCAGCAGCCAAGATCTCGGCCAGGTCGTCCCCGAGCAGTACTTC.

CDR3 loop: CASSVEGTVGQPQHF. For the CDR3, the DNA is TGTGCCAGCAGCGTAGAAGGGACAGTCGGACAGCCCCAGCATTTT. This rearrangement joins TRBV9 to TRBJ1-5; 7 positions match TRBD1. The CDR3 spans 15 residues. V shed 0 bases and J 7 bases; nucleotides not matched to a gene: 7. Per germline, CDR1 SGDLS and CDR2 YYNGEE.

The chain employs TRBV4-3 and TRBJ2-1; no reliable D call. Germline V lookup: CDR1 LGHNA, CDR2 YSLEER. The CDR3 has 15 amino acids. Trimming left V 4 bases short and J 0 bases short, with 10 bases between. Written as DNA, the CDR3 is TGCGCCAGCAGCCGTGACGAGAGCTCCTACAATGAGCAGTTCTTC. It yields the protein CASSRDESSYNEQFF.

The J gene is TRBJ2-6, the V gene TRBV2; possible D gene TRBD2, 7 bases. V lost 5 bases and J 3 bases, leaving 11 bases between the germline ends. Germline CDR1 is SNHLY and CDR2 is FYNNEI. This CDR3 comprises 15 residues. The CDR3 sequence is CASSPGGLGANVLTF. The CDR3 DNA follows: TGTGCCAGCAGTCCGGGGGGCCTTGGGGCCAACGTCCTGACTTTC.